One sample yielded the 26 T cell receptor beta chains listed below, sequenced in a study of beta chain features in type 1 diabetes. The whole isolated RNA underwent reverse transcription, so sequencing captured expressed TCRB transcripts. The assay was immunoSEQ multiplex PCR, and TCRdb's table has in-frame clones only and misses some. The table has under 950,000 clones, roughly 15% seen once. The specimen sequenced was naive CD4+ T cells from blood. The source is a woman younger than 35 in good health.

This clone came up a few times. The V call is TRBV5-6, the J call TRBJ1-2, with D maybe TRBD1 (5 bases). Germline-derived CDR1 and CDR2 are SGHDT and YYEEEE. Trimming took 6 bases from V and 6 from J, leaving 15 bases between them. The CDR3 totals 13 residues. CDR3 loop: CASTNPRGNGYTF. The CDR3 bases are TGTGCCAGCACCAATCCCCGGGGGAATGGCTACACCTTC. Full variable domain (outside the CDR3, taken from reference TRBV5-6 and TRBJ1-2): DAGVTQSPTHLIKTRGQQVTLRCSPKSGHDTVSWYQQALGQGPQFIFQYYEEEERQRGNFPDRFSGHQFPNYSSELNVNALLLGDSALYLCASTNPRGNGYTFGSGTRLTVV.

This clone has just a few counts. The chain employs TRBV28 and TRBJ1-4; D gene unclear. Between the trimmed V and J ends, which lost 3 bases and 8 bases, there was a span of 4 bases. Germline CDR1 and CDR2: MDHEN and SYDVKM. The CDR3 totals 11 residues. The CDR3: CASSFFEKLFF. CDR3 DNA sequence: TGTGCCAGCAGTTTTTTCGAAAAACTGTTTTTT.

In the case of this clone: At the DNA level, this CDR3 is encoded by other sequences in the same sample as well. The chain combines TRBV19 with TRBJ1-5; D gene uncertain. The CDR3 length is 10 residues. Germline V CDR1 and CDR2: LNHDA, SQIVND (reference sequence). V lost 8 bases and J lost 2, with 1 base in between. Here the CDR3 DNA reads TGTGCCAGTGGCAATCAGCCCCAGCATTTT. It translates to CASGNQPQHF.

The sample holds a few counts of this clone. V and J are TRBV2 and TRBJ1-1; the D is unclear. The ends were cut back, 6 bases at V and 0 bases at J, with 11 bases in the middle. Germline V lookup: CDR1 SNHLY, CDR2 FYNNEI. This CDR3 contains 14 residues. CDR3 protein: CASREPDLNTEAFF. DNA of the CDR3: TGTGCCAGCAGAGAACCCGATCTGAACACTGAAGCTTTCTTT. The entire variable domain, with the rest obtained from reference TRBV2 and TRBJ1-1, is as follows: EPEVTQTPSHQVTQMGQEVILRCVPISNHLYFYWYRQILGQKVEFLVSFYNNEISEKSEIFDDQFSVERPDGSNFTLKIRSTKLEDSAMYFCASREPDLNTEAFFGQGTRLTVV.

This clone has a handful of counts. The V gene is TRBV7-3, the J gene TRBJ2-3, with no clear D. The germline CDR1 and CDR2 sequences are SGHTA and FQGTGA. V lost 5 bases, J lost 0 bases, and 6 bases lay in between. The CDR3 covers 13 residues. In DNA form, the CDR3 reads TGTGCCAGCAGCACCGCCAGCACAGATACGCAGTATTTT. Protein: CASSTASTDTQYF.

For this clone: Different DNA sequences within this sample yield the same CDR3. CDR3 in DNA: TGTGCCAGCAGCGTCAGTTTAAGCTCCTACAATGAGCAGTTCTTC. This encodes CASSVSLSSYNEQFF. V and J are TRBV9 and TRBJ2-1; D is undetermined. The CDR3 runs to 15 residues. V was pared by 2 bases and J by 0 bases, with 9 bases between. Germline values: CDR1 SGDLS, CDR2 YYNGEE. Filled out from reference TRBV9 and TRBJ2-1, the complete variable domain reads DSGVTQTPKHLITATGQRVTLRCSPRSGDLSVYWYQQSLDQGLQFLIQYYNGEERAKGNILERFSAQQFPDLHSELNLSSLELGDSALYFCASSVSLSSYNEQFFGPGTRLTVL.

V usage is TRBV14 and J usage is TRBJ2-1, with 12 bases that match TRBD2. This CDR3 is built from 16 residues. The junction had 3 bases not matched to a gene; V was cut back by 4 bases and J by 2 bases. Germline CDR1 reads SGHDN; CDR2 reads FVKESK. The CDR3 loop is CASSPLAGGAYNEQFF. DNA of the CDR3: TGTGCCAGCAGCCCCCTAGCGGGAGGGGCCTACAATGAGCAGTTCTTC.

About this clone itself: Within the sample, other DNA sequences also encode this same CDR3. The V and J genes are TRBV11-2 and TRBJ2-7; D not resolved. Germline assignment: CDR1 SGHAT and CDR2 FQNNGV. The CDR3 sequence is 12 residues long. Trimming left V 3 bases short and J 3 bases short, with 6 bases between. The CDR3, as DNA: TGTGCCAGCAGCTTTGTGGGCTACGAGCAGTACTTC. Protein sequence: CASSFVGYEQYF.

The chain has TRBV18 and TRBJ1-1, with TRBD1 as a possible D gene (6 bases). The CDR3 consists of 14 residues. V lost 4 bases and J 2 bases, leaving 11 bases between the germline ends. CDR1 and CDR2 (germline): KGHSH, LQKENI. The CDR3 loop reads CASSHREGNTEAFF. The CDR3 nucleotides are TGTGCCAGCTCACACAGGGAGGGTAACACTGAAGCTTTCTTT.

The chain uses TRBV15 and TRBJ2-7; 7 bases line up with TRBD2. V shed 5 bases, J shed 4 bases, and the junction held 11 bases outside the gene matches. The length of the CDR3 is 15 residues. In germline, CDR1 is LNHNV, CDR2 YYDKDF (reference sequence). As DNA, the CDR3 is TGTGCCACCAGCCCACGCAGCGGGGCACAATACGAGCAGTACTTC. Its protein product is CATSPRSGAQYEQYF.

This clone showed up just a few times. The genes are TRBV7-6 and TRBJ2-1; D might be TRBD2 (6 bases). Trimming took 1 base from V and 7 from J, leaving 14 bases between them. The CDR3 extends over 15 amino acids. CDR1 is SGHVS, CDR2 FNYEAQ, per germline. CDR3: CASSLDFGSPNEQFF. The CDR3, as DNA: TGTGCCAGCAGCTTAGATTTCGGGAGCCCGAATGAGCAGTTCTTC.

This chain links TRBV4-1 with TRBJ2-7; the D gene is possibly TRBD1 (5 bases). CDR3 length: 16 residues. Per the germline V gene, CDR1 is MGHRA and CDR2 is YSYEKL. The germline V and J ends were trimmed by 1 base and 1 base, with 14 bases remaining between them. The CDR3, as DNA: TGCGCCAGCAGCCAAGGTAGAGCAACAGGTTCCTACGAGCAGTACTTC. Translated, it gives CASSQGRATGSYEQYF.

This clone occurred a few times. The same CDR3 also results from other DNA sequences found in this sample. The chain has TRBV7-9 and TRBJ2-1, with 9 bases fitting TRBD1. From germline, CDR1 is SEHNR and CDR2 FQNEAQ (reference sequence). The CDR3 consists of 14 residues. The ends lost 5 bases at V and 5 bases at J; junction bases unmatched: 4. In nucleotides, the CDR3 is TGTGCCAGCAGCCCAGGACAGGGGAACAATGAGCAGTTCTTC. It specifies CASSPGQGNNEQFF. The full variable domain, with the rest looked up from reference TRBV7-9 and TRBJ2-1, is DTGVSQNPRHKITKRGQNVTFRCDPISEHNRLYWYRQTLGQGPEFLTYFQNEAQLEKSRLLSDRFSAERPKGSFSTLEIQRTEQGDSAMYLCASSPGQGNNEQFFGPGTRLTVL.

This clone was seen more than once but under ten times. The chain carries TRBV11-2 and TRBJ2-5; the D is unclear. Germline V lookup: CDR1 SGHAT, CDR2 FQNNGV. V lost 6 bases and J lost 2, with 13 bases in between. The CDR3 extends over 14 amino acids. For the CDR3, the DNA is TGTGCCAGCAGGGTTATCCCTTTTCAAGAGACCCAGTACTTC. Protein product: CASRVIPFQETQYF.

The chain links TRBV4-3 to TRBJ2-2; weak D call: TRBD2 (5 bases). Germline V gene sequence: CDR1 LGHNA, CDR2 YSLEER. The V end was cut by 0 bases, the J end by 6 bases, with 8 bases between. The CDR3 is made up of 14 amino acids. Written as DNA, the CDR3 is TGCGCCAGCAGCCAAGAGCACGGGGCCGGGGAGCTGTTTTTT. It is translated as CASSQEHGAGELFF.

V and J are TRBV10-3 and TRBJ2-2; 7 bases map to TRBD2. From germline, CDR1 is ENHRY and CDR2 SYGVKD. This CDR3 has 15 amino acids. J lost 5 bases, V lost 7 bases, and 10 bases had no gene match. The CDR3 region has the DNA TGTGCCATCAAGGGAGGCGGGAGTAGGACCGGGGAGCTGTTTTTT. Amino acid sequence: CAIKGGGSRTGELFF.

There are a few counts of this clone. The chain is built from TRBV18 and TRBJ2-1; D may be TRBD2 (6 bases). Looked up from germline, CDR1 is KGHSH and CDR2 is LQKENI. The V end lost 3 bases, the J end lost 9 bases, and 12 bases lay between the germline ends. This CDR3 has 13 residues. CDR3: CASSPSEGGEQFF. The CDR3 DNA follows: TGTGCCAGCTCACCCTCGGAGGGTGGTGAGCAGTTCTTC.

This clone was observed a handful of times. The chain carries TRBV18 and TRBJ1-5; tentative D call: TRBD1 (6 bases). From germline, CDR1 is KGHSH and CDR2 LQKENI. CDR3 length: 14 residues. The V and J ends lost 3 bases and 7 bases respectively, with 13 bases between them. The CDR3: CASSPTGTGQPQHF. The CDR3 DNA is TGTGCCAGCTCACCCACAGGGACGGGACAGCCCCAGCATTTT.

The genes are TRBV7-2 and TRBJ2-7; D is ambiguous. The J call may be in error: the DNA end matches TRBJ2-5 better. Germline V gene lookup returns CDR1 SGHTA and CDR2 FQGNSA. The CDR3 is made up of 14 amino acids. The CDR3 region is CASSLVLYQETQYF. CDR3 coding DNA: TGTGCCAGCAGCTTAGTTCTGTACCAAGAGACCCAGTACTTC.

The rearrangement uses TRBV5-1 and TRBJ2-1; 7 bases align to TRBD2. The CDR3 is 14 residues long. J lost 5 bases, V lost 3 bases, and 5 bases had no gene match. Germline assignment: CDR1 SGHRS and CDR2 YFSETQ. CDR3 bases: TGCGCCAGCAGCTGGGGGGGAATCGACAATGAGCAGTTCTTC. It translates to CASSWGGIDNEQFF.

The chain combines TRBV7-2 with TRBJ2-4, with D perhaps matching TRBD1 (6 bases). This CDR3 is 14 amino acids long. Germline V gene lookup returns CDR1 SGHTA and CDR2 FQGNSA. The V end was cut by 1 base, the J end by 4 bases, with 8 bases between. The CDR3 protein is CASSLGTVKNIQYF. In DNA, the CDR3 is TGTGCCAGCAGCTTAGGGACAGTTAAAAACATTCAGTACTTC.

This clone was recorded a few times. The chain uses TRBV5-4 and TRBJ2-6; the match to TRBD1 covers 7 bases. The CDR3 runs 17 residues. V trimming: 3 bases; J trimming: 2 bases; junction bases outside the gene matches: 8. Germline CDR1 reads SGHNT; CDR2 reads YYREEE (reference sequence). The CDR3 sequence: CASSSKQGPPGANVLTF. In nucleotides, the CDR3 is TGTGCCAGCAGCTCGAAACAGGGGCCCCCTGGGGCCAACGTCCTGACTTTC.

The genes are TRBV6-1 and TRBJ2-1, with 10 bases aligning to TRBD2. The CDR3 extends over 13 amino acids. V was pared by 6 bases and J by 8 bases, with 4 bases of the junction left unmatched. CDR1 MNHNS and CDR2 SASEGT come from the germline V gene. In DNA form, the CDR3 reads TGTGCCAGCAGGGTAGCGGGAGGTCATGAGCAGTTCTTC. Its protein is CASRVAGGHEQFF.

This clone was detected a few times. V gene TRBV21-1 combines with J gene TRBJ2-1; the table gives TRBD2 as D, unverified against the DNA. TRBV21-1 is noted as a pseudogene. This CDR3 region has 14 residues. The CDR3 bases are TGTGCCAGCATACAGCGGGAGGTATACAATGAGCAGTTCTTC. Translation gives CASIQREVYNEQFF.

The chain uses TRBV5-1 and TRBJ1-1; D remains unclear. This CDR3 has 16 residues. With 0 bases removed from V and 7 bases from J, the gap between germline ends came to 19 bases. Per the germline V gene, CDR1 is SGHRS and CDR2 is YFSETQ. The DNA of the CDR3 is TGCGCCAGCAGCTTGGGAGGTTTCCGCGGCCCGGGTGAAGCTTTCTTT. This sequence encodes CASSLGGFRGPGEAFF. Full variable domain (missing parts from reference TRBV5-1 and TRBJ1-1): KAGVTQTPRYLIKTRGQQVTLSCSPISGHRSVSWYQQTPGQGLQFLFEYFSETQRNKGNFPGRFSGRQFSNSRSEMNVSTLELGDSALYLCASSLGGFRGPGEAFFGQGTRLTVV.

This clone has a handful of counts. The chain uses TRBV15 and TRBJ1-1; D possibly corresponds to TRBD1 (5 bases). Germline V gene sequence: CDR1 LNHNV, CDR2 YYDKDF (reference sequence). Trimming shortened V by 4 bases and J by 8 bases, and 14 bases separated the two germline ends. The CDR3 is 13 amino acids. Written as DNA, the CDR3 is TGTGCCACCAGCATTGGGACCTTGGAAGAAGCTTTCTTT. It is translated as CATSIGTLEEAFF.